These 18 T cell receptor beta chains were sequenced from one sample in a study of T cell repertoires in cytomegalovirus infection. Their antigens are not known. Each CDR3 protein gets one entry after TCRdb re-called the reads with MiXCR. The sample contains roughly 990,000 distinct CDR3 sequences, about a third of which appear only once. The material was cultured CD8+ T cells from PBMCs, obtained from culture after CMV antigen stimulation. The receptor set was obtained from a human donor in good health (CMV status not recorded). Some clones in this sample may be carry-over from other donors' samples.

The chain uses TRBV3-1 and TRBJ2-5, with TRBD1 matching over 10 bases. After removal of 4 bases from V and 3 bases from J, the junction contained 8 bases not matched to a gene. The V gene's germline CDR1 is LGHDT and CDR2 YNNKEL (reference sequence). CDR3 length: 16 residues. CDR3 sequence (DNA): TGTGCCAGCAGCCTTTCGGGACAGGGGTTAGAAGAGACCCAGTACTTC. Translating it yields CASSLSGQGLEETQYF.

V usage is TRBV7-9 and J usage is TRBJ2-7; D is possibly TRBD1 (5 bases). CDR3 size: 17 residues. V was trimmed by 5 bases and J by 0 bases, leaving 20 bases between them. Germline assignment: CDR1 SEHNR and CDR2 FQNEAQ (reference sequence). In DNA form, the CDR3 reads TGTGCCAGCAGCATCCTTCAGGGTCTAAGGGACTCCTACGAGCAGTACGTC. Protein: CASSILQGLRDSYEQYV.

This clonotype showed up many times. The V call is TRBV7-9, the J call TRBJ1-6; D is uncertain. The germline gives CDR1 SEHNR, CDR2 FQNEAQ (reference sequence). The CDR3 totals 16 residues. Trimming pared 4 bases from V and 0 bases from J, leaving 10 bases between. This CDR3 is CASSSYGDSYNSPLHF. CDR3 DNA: TGTGCCAGCAGCTCTTATGGGGACTCCTATAATTCACCCCTCCACTTT.

This clonotype was seen ten or more times. The rearrangement links TRBV9 to TRBJ1-2; D gene uncertain. V was clipped by 0 bases and J by 4 bases, with 10 bases between them. Germline V gene sequence: CDR1 SGDLS, CDR2 YYNGEE. CDR3 length: 14 residues. CDR3 coding DNA: TGTGCCAGCAGCGTAGGGGTCGGTTTCTATGGCTACACCTTC. Protein sequence: CASSVGVGFYGYTF.

This clonotype was detected only a few times. The gene calls are TRBV27 and TRBJ2-7; the D call may be TRBD1 or TRBD2 (5 bases each). V was clipped by 6 bases and J by 5 bases, with 20 bases between them. Per the germline V gene, CDR1 is MNHEY and CDR2 is SMNVEV (reference sequence). This CDR3 contains 15 residues. This CDR3 is CASSRMTRGADEQYF. In nucleotides, the CDR3 is TGTGCCAGCAGCCGGATGACACGAGGGGCCGACGAGCAGTACTTC.

The table lists this clonotype with many counts. The chain employs TRBV7-8 and TRBJ2-1; D gene ambiguous. The V end was cut by 5 bases, the J end by 0 bases, with 11 bases between. Germline V gene lookup returns CDR1 SGHVS and CDR2 FQNEAQ. CDR3 length: 15 amino acids. The DNA for the CDR3 is TGTGCCAGCAGCCGAGACCGGAGCTCCTACAATGAGCAGTTCTTC. Translated, it gives CASSRDRSSYNEQFF.

This clonotype was detected only a few times. The rearrangement uses TRBV6-4 and TRBJ2-7; D might be TRBD2 (7 bases). Germline loops: CDR1 MRHNA, CDR2 SNTAGT. Between the trimmed V and J ends, which lost 2 bases and 0 bases, there was a span of 26 bases. The CDR3 runs to 20 residues. CDR3 amino acids: CASSDPPGCLGGPPSYEQYV. In DNA form, the CDR3 reads TGTGCCAGCAGTGACCCACCGGGATGTTTGGGGGGGCCACCCTCCTACGAGCAGTACGTC.

This clonotype showed up many times. V is TRBV4-1 and J is TRBJ1-2; D call uncertain. V was shortened by 1 base and J by 8 bases, with 26 bases between the two germline ends. CDR3 length: 18 residues. Germline-derived CDR1 and CDR2 are MGHRA and YSYEKL. The CDR3 loop reads CASSQGSDGDHIRGGYTF. In DNA, the CDR3 is TGCGCCAGCAGCCAAGGCTCGGACGGAGACCATATACGAGGGGGCTACACCTTC.

This clonotype occurred a few times. The chain couples TRBV6-6 to TRBJ2-7; D may correspond to TRBD1 or TRBD2 (5 bases each). Germline V CDR1 and CDR2: MNHNY, SVGAGI (reference sequence). This CDR3 is 11 amino acids long. Trimming took 8 bases from V and 8 from J, leaving 13 bases between them. CDR3 bases: TGTGCCAGCCGGGGACCTTTGAAGCAGTACGTC. It encodes CASRGPLKQYV.

The V and J genes are TRBV10-3 and TRBJ2-1; 8 nucleotides agree with TRBD2. Germline V gene sequence: CDR1 ENHRY, CDR2 SYGVKD. Germline trimming cut 0 bases from V and 8 bases from J; bases unmatched to any gene: 12. CDR3 length: 17 residues. The CDR3 is CAISESHRVGGAYEQFF. The DNA for the CDR3 is TGTGCCATCAGTGAGTCCCACCGAGTCGGGGGGGCCTATGAGCAGTTCTTC.

This clonotype came up a few times. This sequence joins TRBV11-2 and TRBJ2-3; D unclear. CDR3 size: 14 residues. The germline CDR1 and CDR2 sequences are SGHAT and FQNNGV. V lost 0 bases, J lost 4 bases, and 8 bases lay in between. CDR3 DNA: TGTGCCAGCAGCTTAGATCTAGTTTCAGATACGCAGTATTTT. This encodes CASSLDLVSDTQYF.

This clonotype was seen a handful of times. V gene TRBV20-1 combines with J gene TRBJ2-2, with 7 bases matching TRBD2. Germline V gene lookup returns CDR1 DFQATT and CDR2 SNEGSKA (reference sequence). CDR3 length: 15 amino acids. The V and J ends lost 2 bases and 4 bases, in that order; junction bases with no gene match: 7. The CDR3 nucleotides are TGCAGTGCTAGACTGAGGACTAGTGTCACCGGGGAGCTGTTTTTT. Translation gives CSARLRTSVTGELFF.

In this sample, this clonotype turned up a few times. The chain employs TRBV6-2 or TRBV6-3 and TRBJ2-1, with 8 bases aligning to TRBD2. Germline trimming cut 0 bases from V and 8 bases from J; bases unmatched to any gene: 12. The CDR3 totals 17 residues. Per germline, CDR1 MNHEY and CDR2 SVGEGT. The CDR3 here is CASSYSSLAGFLDEQFF. CDR3 nucleotide sequence: TGTGCCAGCAGTTACTCGAGCTTAGCGGGATTTCTGGATGAGCAGTTCTTC.

The J gene is TRBJ2-7, the V gene TRBV7-9; D is possibly TRBD1 or TRBD2 (6 bases each). Trimming pared 5 bases from V and 9 bases from J, leaving 14 bases between. From germline, CDR1 is SEHNR and CDR2 FQNEAQ (reference sequence). The CDR3 consists of 12 residues. In nucleotides, the CDR3 is TGTGCCAGCAGCATCGGGGGCGGCGCGCAGTACTTC. Amino acids: CASSIGGGAQYF.

The chain links TRBV3-1 to TRBJ1-5; D gene unclear. Germline CDR1 is LGHDT and CDR2 is YNNKEL (reference sequence). V lost 5 bases to trimming and J lost 3 bases, with 14 bases between them. CDR3 size: 15 residues. The CDR3 DNA reads TGTGCCAGCAGCGAGGACGGCTACCTCAATCAGCCCCAGCATTTT. Residues: CASSEDGYLNQPQHF.

This clonotype was detected only a few times. The chain is built from TRBV20-1 and TRBJ1-1, with D unclear. V was trimmed by 0 bases and J by 1 base, leaving 12 bases between them. The V gene's germline CDR1 is DFQATT and CDR2 SNEGSKA (reference sequence). The CDR3 is 15 amino acids. CDR3 nucleotides: TGCAGTGCTAGAGATCCTGTCCGGTCGAACACTGAAGCTTTCTTT. This sequence encodes CSARDPVRSNTEAFF.

The chain couples TRBV20-1 to TRBJ1-2; TRBD1 is a possible D gene (5 bases). Germline V CDR1 and CDR2: DFQATT, SNEGSKA (reference sequence). With 5 bases removed from V and 4 bases from J, the gap between germline ends came to 11 bases. The CDR3 has 12 residues. DNA of the CDR3: TGCAGTGCTCCGGGACTGATCTATGGCTACACCTTC. Translation gives CSAPGLIYGYTF.

This clonotype was picked up one time. The junction shows a germline mismatch at one end, possibly a read error. The J gene is TRBJ1-2, the V gene TRBV2; TRBD1 agrees at 12 bases. The CDR3 has 14 amino acids. From germline, CDR1 is SNHLY and CDR2 FYNNEI. This CDR3 is CAIRDRGRGGGFTF. CDR3 in DNA: TGTGCCATCCGGGACAGGGGGCGCGGTGGTGGCTTCACCTTC.